The text below deals with one T cell receptor (beta chain). The antigen is unknown. A read error may be the cause here, since a much bigger clone is one base away. The data belong to a study of tumor and adjacent non-tumor tissue in lung cancer. Across the study: On average, productive TCRbeta reads reached a few million per sample.

V was trimmed by 4 bases and J by 7 bases, leaving 10 bases between them. CDR1 is GTSNPN and CDR2 is SVGIG in the germline V gene (reference sequence). This CDR3 has 11 amino acids. Findings and limits, study-wide: Compared with tumor, normal lung showed significantly lower TCR diversity. Shorter survival was associated with higher TCR diversity in tumors.

This sample's RNA came from whole unsorted tissue. Donors were chemotherapy-naive, newly diagnosed lung cancer surgical patients in China, August–late 2014. Three rounds of nested PCR, following a modified ARM-PCR protocol, produced the TCRbeta library. TCRdb recomputed calls from the multiplex PCR reads with MiXCR, one row per CDR3 protein. The sample comprises about 80,000 distinct CDR3 sequences, approximately 72% of which are singletons, and approximately 10% rests with the top ten. The specimen was lung tumor tissue. V gene TRBV30 combines with J gene TRBJ2-5, with D uncertain. The receptor was isolated from a woman in her 40s with non-small cell lung cancer. The DNA of the CDR3 is TGTGCCTGGAATGGAATGGGGACCCAGTACTTC. It codes for CAWNGMGTQYF.